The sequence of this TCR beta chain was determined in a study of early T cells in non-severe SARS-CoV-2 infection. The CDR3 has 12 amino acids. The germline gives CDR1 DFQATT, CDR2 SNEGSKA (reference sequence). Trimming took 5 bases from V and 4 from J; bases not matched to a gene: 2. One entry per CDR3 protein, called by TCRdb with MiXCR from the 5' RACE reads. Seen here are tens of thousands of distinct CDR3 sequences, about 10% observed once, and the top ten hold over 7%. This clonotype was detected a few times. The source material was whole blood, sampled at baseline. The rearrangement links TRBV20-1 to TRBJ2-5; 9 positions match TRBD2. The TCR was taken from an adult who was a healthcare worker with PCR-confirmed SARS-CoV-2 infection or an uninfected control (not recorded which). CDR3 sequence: CSAEAGGETQYF. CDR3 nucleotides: TGCAGTGCTGAAGCGGGAGGAGAGACCCAGTACTTC.